The 13 T cell receptor beta chains below come from one sample, sequenced in a study of T cells in Graves' hyperthyroidism and ophthalmopathy. What was amplified from RNA transcripts were TCR beta CDR3 regions. HTBI primers were used for first-round RT-PCR of the TCR CDR3. Each CDR3 protein gets one entry after TCRdb re-called the multiplex PCR reads with MiXCR. The profile shows about 600,000 distinct CDR3 sequences, approximately 15% of them singletons. The sequencing sample was made of blood. The receptor set was obtained from a woman aged 40 to 50 with Graves' ophthalmopathy.

In this sample, this clonotype turned up many times. The chain joins TRBV6-1 to TRBJ1-2; D not certain. The CDR3 extends over 15 amino acids. Germline V gene data show CDR1 as MNHNS and CDR2 as SASEGT. Trimming cost V 5 bases and J 0 bases, with 13 bases left between them. The CDR3 DNA is TGTGCCAGCAGTACTCAGGACGGAACTAACTATGGCTACACCTTC. It codes for CASSTQDGTNYGYTF.

V usage is TRBV11-1 and J usage is TRBJ1-1, with TRBD1 matching 7 bases. The CDR3 length is 14 residues. The V segment lost 3 bases and the J segment 10 bases; nucleotides outside the gene matches: 11. Germline CDR1 is SGHAT and CDR2 is FQDESV (reference sequence). The CDR3 sequence: CASSLGTVDMGAFF. As DNA, the CDR3 is TGTGCCAGCAGCTTGGGGACAGTCGATATGGGAGCTTTCTTT.

The gene calls are TRBV12-3 or TRBV12-4 and TRBJ2-2; D not resolved. The CDR3 contains 15 residues. V shed 1 base and J shed 3 bases, with 9 bases lying between them. The CDR3 nucleotides are TGTGCCAGCAGTTTAGTTACATTTCACACCGGGGAGCTGTTTTTT. Its protein is CASSLVTFHTGELFF.

The table lists this clonotype with many counts. The V call is TRBV6-1, the J call TRBJ1-2, with 8 bases aligning to TRBD1. CDR1 MNHNS and CDR2 SASEGT come from the germline V gene. Losses at the gene ends were 3 bases for V and 6 bases for J; bases not matched to a gene: 6. The CDR3 runs 14 residues. The chain's CDR3 is CASSDQGAGDGYTF. The CDR3 nucleotides read TGTGCCAGCAGTGATCAGGGGGCAGGAGATGGCTACACCTTC.

In this sample, this clonotype turned up many times. This rearrangement joins TRBV10-2 to TRBJ2-7, with 7 bases fitting TRBD2. Germline V gives CDR1 WSHSY, CDR2 SAAADI. Trimming took 7 bases from V and 6 from J; bases not matched to a gene: 6. The CDR3 consists of 12 residues. CDR3 amino acids: CASKLSGTEQYF. The DNA of the CDR3 is TGCGCCAGCAAACTAAGCGGGACCGAGCAGTACTTC.

Regarding this clonotype: It may be a read error: a sequence one base away is much more abundant. V gene TRBV6-2 or TRBV6-3 combines with J gene TRBJ1-5; D ambiguous. Germline values: CDR1 MNHEY, CDR2 SVGEGT. Trimming left V 6 bases short and J 5 bases short, with 17 bases between. The CDR3 covers 15 residues. The CDR3 DNA sequence: TGTGCCAGCAGCCTCCCTGCCTCGGGCGATCAGCCCCAGCATTTT. Amino acid sequence: CASSLPASGDQPQHF.

This clonotype appeared a few times. The CDR3 region has the DNA TGTGCCAGCAGCTTGGCCAGGGTCGCTGGGGCCAACGTCCTGACTTTC. Amino acids: CASSLARVAGANVLTF. The V gene is TRBV5-4, the J gene TRBJ2-6, with D perhaps matching TRBD1 (5 bases). Trimming cost V 0 bases and J 2 bases, with 9 bases left between them. The germline gives CDR1 SGHNT, CDR2 YYREEE (reference sequence). The CDR3 covers 16 residues.

This clonotype came up many times. The rearrangement uses TRBV12-3 or TRBV12-4 and TRBJ1-5; a weak D match, TRBD1 (5 bases). The V gene lost 5 bases and the J gene lost 0 bases, with 11 bases spanning the gap. This CDR3 is built from 15 residues. CDR3 sequence reads: CASSHGGFSNQPQHF. The CDR3 nucleotides are TGTGCCAGCAGTCACGGGGGATTTAGCAATCAGCCCCAGCATTTT.

This clonotype was seen only a few times. The V gene is TRBV5-4, the J gene TRBJ2-1; 10 nucleotides agree with TRBD2. Germline trimming cut 0 bases from V and 2 bases from J; bases unmatched to any gene: 2. Germline V gene data show CDR1 as SGHNT and CDR2 as YYREEE (reference sequence). The CDR3 loop spans 16 amino acids. CDR3 in amino acids: CASSLVLAGTYNEQFF. The CDR3 coding sequence is TGTGCCAGCAGCTTGGTACTAGCGGGAACCTACAATGAGCAGTTCTTC.

This clonotype was found a few times. The genes are TRBV3-1 and TRBJ1-2; possibly TRBD1 for D (5 bases). The germline gives CDR1 LGHDT, CDR2 YNNKEL (reference sequence). The CDR3 totals 15 residues. V was pared by 6 bases and J by 2 bases, with 16 bases between. CDR3 DNA sequence: TGTGCCAGCAGGTCGACAGTTGCTCCCAACTATGGCTACACCTTC. It is translated as CASRSTVAPNYGYTF.

This clonotype has more than one count but fewer than ten. As DNA, the CDR3 is TGCGCCAGCAGCTTGGGACCGACTATTTACAATGAGCAGTTCTTC. This gives the protein CASSLGPTIYNEQFF. The gene calls are TRBV5-1 and TRBJ2-1, with D perhaps matching TRBD2 (5 bases). Deletions cut 0 bases from V and 4 bases from J, with 11 bases between. Germline V gives CDR1 SGHRS, CDR2 YFSETQ. CDR3 size: 15 residues.

The V gene is TRBV4-2, the J gene TRBJ1-2; D is possibly TRBD1 (5 bases). Germline V gives CDR1 LGHNA, CDR2 YNFKEQ. This CDR3 spans 13 amino acids. V shed 0 bases and J shed 7 bases, with 9 bases lying between them. CDR3 sequence reads: CASSQDQGGGYTF. Here the CDR3 DNA reads TGTGCCAGCAGCCAAGATCAGGGTGGTGGCTACACCTTC.

This clonotype was detected ten times or more. CDR3 nucleotides: TGTGCCAGCAGAGGCGGGACCACTAGCACAGATACGCAGTATTTT. Translation: CASRGGTTSTDTQYF. This chain uses TRBV2 with TRBJ2-3; D is perhaps TRBD2 (6 bases). Trimming shortened V by 6 bases and J by 0 bases, and 13 bases separated the two germline ends. The germline V gene encodes CDR1 SNHLY and CDR2 FYNNEI. The CDR3 runs 15 residues.